This TCR beta chain was found in a study of blood T cell repertoires in COVID-19. The wider study: The United States, Italy and Spain supplied acute and convalescent COVID-19 samples. The analysed material was cDNA or gDNA that came from T cells, B-cell-depleted T cells, or PBMCs.

Germline V gene lookup returns CDR1 SGHRS and CDR2 YFSETQ. The CDR3 extends over 15 amino acids. Between the trimmed V and J ends, which lost 3 bases and 0 bases, there was a span of 10 bases. In the original analysis: The assay estimated nucleated cells by amplifying reference gene primers. Assay: immunoSEQ multiplex PCR; the TCRdb copy retains only in-frame clones and omits some. That table supplies the V and J calls and clone size; D and trimming were determined from the DNA. The repertoire consists of about 15,000 clones, with around 90% occurring once and the leading ten covering over 2%. The chain recombines TRBV5-1 with TRBJ1-5, with D maybe TRBD1 (6 bases). This clonotype originated in a woman in her 70s in a cohort sampled during active or convalescent COVID-19. The sequenced sample was peripheral blood. The CDR3 protein is CASSSGTSSNQPQHF. The CDR3 DNA sequence: TGCGCCAGCAGCTCCGGGACATCTAGCAATCAGCCCCAGCATTTT.